Listed here are 28 T cell receptor beta chains from one sample, sequenced in a study of T-cell reconstitution after alpha-beta-depleted transplantation in children. As it was prepared, the TCRbeta library received unique molecular identifiers. TCRdb re-called the PCR reads through MiXCR, storing one row per CDR3 protein. Here the sample spans approximately 520,000 distinct CDR3 sequences, about 10% being singletons. The sequenced sample was PBMCs, mostly from graft donor cells, obtained 180 days after TCRalphabeta/CD19-depleted stem cell transplant. The source of these receptors is a female patient between 2 and 15 years old who had a stem cell transplant for aplastic anemia, so the T cells may come from the graft donor.

This clonotype was counted only a few times. The chain has TRBV20-1 and TRBJ2-2; TRBD2 agrees at 9 bases. CDR3 length equals 15 residues. Looked up from germline, CDR1 is DFQATT and CDR2 is SNEGSKA (reference sequence). Trimming removed 3 bases from V and 7 bases from J; junction bases left unmatched: 9. As DNA, the CDR3 is TGCAGTGCTAGCTTTGCGGGAGGGAAAGACGGGGAGCTGTTTTTT. This sequence encodes CSASFAGGKDGELFF.

This clonotype was recorded at least ten times. The rearrangement joins TRBV20-1 to TRBJ2-1, with TRBD2 matching over 9 bases. Germline V CDR1 and CDR2: DFQATT, SNEGSKA (reference sequence). V gave up 0 bases and J gave up 15 bases; unmatched junction bases: 9. This CDR3 spans 13 amino acids. CDR3 sequence (DNA): TGCAGTGCTAGAGAGAGTAGCGGGGGCCGGGGGTTCTTC. This translates into CSARESSGGRGFF.

This clonotype was detected only once. A much larger clone lies one base from this, so it may be a read error. The chain combines TRBV5-1 with TRBJ2-1; no clear D. This CDR3 is 15 amino acids long. Deletions cut 5 bases from V and 3 bases from J, with 15 bases between. From germline, CDR1 is SGHRS and CDR2 YFSETQ. The CDR3 region is CASRTAGYSYNEQFF. The CDR3, as DNA: TGCGCCAGCAGAACCGCCGGGTACAGCTACAATGAGCAGTTCTTC.

This clonotype was seen repeatedly, ten times or more. The chain uses TRBV3-1 and TRBJ1-5, with a tentative D call TRBD1 (6 bases). V gave up 1 base and J gave up 6 bases, with 13 bases separating them. Per germline, CDR1 LGHDT and CDR2 YNNKEL (reference sequence). The CDR3 spans 15 residues. CDR3 DNA: TGTGCCAGCAGCCAAGGAGCGGGGGGCGGTCAGCCCCAGCATTTT. This gives the protein CASSQGAGGGQPQHF. The full variable domain, its missing parts supplied by reference TRBV3-1 and TRBJ1-5, is DTAVSQTPKYLVTQMGNDKSIKCEQNLGHDTMYWYKQDSKKFLKIMFSYNNKELIINETVPNRFSPKSPDKAHLNLHINSLELGDSAVYFCASSQGAGGGQPQHFGDGTRLSIL.

This chain connects TRBV24-1 to TRBJ1-1; D unresolved. There are 13 residues in the CDR3. V shed 2 bases and J shed 2 bases, with 5 bases lying between them. Germline CDR1 and CDR2: KGHDR and SFDVKD. CDR3 DNA: TGTGCCACCAGTGATTATACCAACACTGAAGCTTTCTTT. It specifies CATSDYTNTEAFF.

This clonotype has just a few counts. This chain joins TRBV10-2 and TRBJ2-7, with 7 bases lining up with TRBD1. The junction had 12 bases not matched to a gene; V was cut back by 7 bases and J by 0 bases. The germline gives CDR1 WSHSY, CDR2 SAAADI. The CDR3 sequence is 16 residues long. The CDR3 is CASNPVTGPNSYEQYV. The DNA of the CDR3 is TGCGCCAGCAATCCGGTGACAGGGCCAAACTCCTACGAGCAGTACGTC.

In its sample, this clonotype was seen many times. The chain joins TRBV28 to TRBJ2-1; 7 nucleotides line up with TRBD2. The CDR3 is 14 residues long. CDR1 and CDR2 from the germline V gene are MDHEN and SYDVKM. J was trimmed by 4 bases and V by 6 bases; bases with no gene match: 6. CDR3 amino acids: CASSKTSPYNEQFF. CDR3 bases: TGTGCCAGCAGCAAGACTAGCCCATACAATGAGCAGTTCTTC.

This clonotype was counted between two and nine times. The chain recombines TRBV9 with TRBJ2-5; possibly TRBD1 or TRBD2 for D (5 bases each). Germline V gene lookup returns CDR1 SGDLS and CDR2 YYNGEE. V dropped 0 bases and J dropped 4 bases, with 10 bases sitting between them. This CDR3 has 14 amino acids. This chain's CDR3 is CASSVEWDRETQYF. The CDR3 DNA reads TGTGCCAGCAGCGTAGAGTGGGACCGAGAGACCCAGTACTTC.

This clonotype has only a few counts. This chain connects TRBV12-3 or TRBV12-4 to TRBJ2-7; TRBD1 matches 8 bases. V lost 6 bases to trimming and J lost 1 base; unmatched junction nucleotides: 23. CDR3 size: 20 residues. The CDR3 coding sequence is TGTGCCAGCAGCCGCGGACAGGGTGAAAAGGGTTGGGGGGATTCCTACGAGCAGTACTTC. Translated: CASSRGQGEKGWGDSYEQYF.

This chain connects TRBV20-1 to TRBJ2-1; D possibly matches TRBD1 or TRBD2 (6 bases each). The germline gives CDR1 DFQATT, CDR2 SNEGSKA (reference sequence). There are 14 residues in the CDR3. Between the trimmed V and J ends, which lost 4 bases and 4 bases, there was a span of 14 bases. The CDR3 is CSATLGGPYNEQFF. The CDR3, as DNA: TGCAGTGCTACGCTAGGGGGGCCTTACAATGAGCAGTTCTTC.

Ten or more counts support this clonotype. The chain has TRBV20-1 and TRBJ2-1; D possibly corresponds to TRBD2 (7 bases). CDR1 and CDR2 from the germline V gene are DFQATT and SNEGSKA (reference sequence). Trimming removed 2 bases at V and 7 bases at J, with 18 bases between. The CDR3 runs 15 residues. CDR3 residues: CSARRGGTGGNEQFF. CDR3 nucleotide sequence: TGCAGTGCTAGACGAGGGGGTACCGGGGGGAATGAGCAGTTCTTC.

This chain joins TRBV18 and TRBJ1-1; maybe TRBD1 (5 bases). Deletions cut 4 bases from V and 6 bases from J, with 15 bases between. Per germline, CDR1 KGHSH and CDR2 LQKENI. This CDR3 is 14 amino acids long. The DNA of the CDR3 is TGTGCCAGCTCACGGGCCAGGGATTCGGCTGAAGCTTTCTTT. Its translation is CASSRARDSAEAFF.

This clonotype has just a few counts. The rearrangement links TRBV20-1 to TRBJ2-5; TRBD2 matches 13 bases. Germline CDR1 is DFQATT and CDR2 is SNEGSKA (reference sequence). The CDR3 contains 15 residues. The junction had 4 bases not matched to a gene; V was cut back by 6 bases and J by 0 bases. CDR3 protein: CSADGTSGDQETQYF. CDR3 DNA sequence: TGCAGTGCCGACGGGACTAGCGGGGACCAAGAGACCCAGTACTTC.

This clonotype was counted only a few times. V usage is TRBV5-6 and J usage is TRBJ1-5, with D possibly TRBD1 on 5 matching bases. This CDR3 has 18 residues. Trimming removed 0 bases from V and 2 bases from J, with 18 bases in between. CDR1 and CDR2 (germline): SGHDT, YYEEEE. CDR3 region: CASSLAPGQANGNQPQHF. The DNA for the CDR3 is TGTGCCAGCAGCTTGGCCCCTGGACAAGCGAACGGCAATCAGCCCCAGCATTTT.

This clonotype was picked up a small number of times. The rearrangement uses TRBV11-2 and TRBJ1-3; D not resolved. Trimming cost V 5 bases and J 4 bases, with 9 bases left between them. This CDR3 spans 13 amino acids. From germline, CDR1 is SGHAT and CDR2 FQNNGV. The CDR3 nucleotides are TGTGCCAGCAGCCCGTTAGCGGGAAACACCATATATTTT. Protein product: CASSPLAGNTIYF.

This chain connects TRBV10-3 to TRBJ2-1; no reliable D call. This CDR3 is built from 11 residues. The ends were cut back, 6 bases at V and 13 bases at J, with 13 bases in the middle. Looked up from germline, CDR1 is ENHRY and CDR2 is SYGVKD. The CDR3 nucleotides are TGTGCCATCAGCCCTGTAGTCGGTCAGTTCTTC. It codes for CAISPVVGQFF.

This clonotype was observed a handful of times. The gene calls are TRBV6-5 and TRBJ2-7; the D gene could be TRBD1 or TRBD2 (5 bases each). The CDR3 loop spans 15 amino acids. With 4 bases removed from V and 0 bases from J, the gap between germline ends came to 13 bases. The V gene's germline CDR1 is MNHEY and CDR2 SVGAGI. CDR3 bases: TGTGCCAGCAGTTGGACGGGACCGTTCTCCTACGAGCAGTACTTC. Translated, it gives CASSWTGPFSYEQYF.

The genes are TRBV4-2 and TRBJ2-7; D is perhaps TRBD2 (6 bases). CDR3 length: 15 residues. V was pared by 4 bases and J by 2 bases, with 15 bases between. Germline-derived CDR1 and CDR2 are LGHNA and YNFKEQ. The CDR3 loop is CASSPVRDWAYEQYF. CDR3 coding DNA: TGTGCCAGCAGCCCAGTCAGGGACTGGGCCTACGAGCAGTACTTC.

The gene calls are TRBV5-1 and TRBJ1-2; tentative D call: TRBD1 (5 bases). Looked up from germline, CDR1 is SGHRS and CDR2 is YFSETQ. V was shortened by 1 base and J by 8 bases, with 21 bases between the two germline ends. The CDR3 covers 16 residues. This CDR3 reads CASSLNNRQPRDGYTF. CDR3 bases: TGCGCCAGCAGCTTGAACAACCGACAGCCCCGGGACGGCTACACCTTC.

In its sample, this clonotype was seen many times. J is TRBJ2-3 and V is TRBV5-1; perhaps D is TRBD1 or TRBD2 (5 bases each). CDR3 size: 14 residues. The ends were cut back, 2 bases at V and 0 bases at J, with 7 bases in the middle. The germline V gene encodes CDR1 SGHRS and CDR2 YFSETQ. The CDR3 loop is CASSLGDSTDTQYF. DNA for the CDR3: TGCGCCAGCAGCTTAGGGGACAGCACAGATACGCAGTATTTT.

The V call is TRBV18, the J call TRBJ1-1; TRBD1 agrees at 7 bases. V shed 2 bases and J 0 bases; nucleotides not matched to a gene: 3. Germline assignment: CDR1 KGHSH and CDR2 LQKENI. CDR3 length: 15 residues. The CDR3 DNA sequence: TGTGCCAGCTCACCATCCGGGACAGTGAACACTGAAGCTTTCTTT. It codes for CASSPSGTVNTEAFF. Supplemented by reference TRBV18 and TRBJ1-1, the full variable domain reads NAGVMQNPRHLVRRRGQEARLRCSPMKGHSHVYWYRQLPEEGLKFMVYLQKENIIDESGMPKERFSAEFPKEGPSILRIQQVVRGDSAAYFCASSPSGTVNTEAFFGQGTRLTVV.

The chain has TRBV5-5 and TRBJ2-5; TRBD1 or TRBD2 may be the D gene (6 bases each). Germline V gene sequence: CDR1 SGHKS, CDR2 YYEKEE (reference sequence). The CDR3 contains 15 residues. Between the trimmed V and J ends, which lost 6 bases and 5 bases, there was a span of 20 bases. CDR3 DNA: TGTGCCAGCACCTCTTGGGACACAGGGAGGGAGACCCAGTACTTC. Translation gives CASTSWDTGRETQYF.

This clonotype was counted at least ten times. The V and J genes are TRBV9 and TRBJ2-7; D possibly corresponds to TRBD2 (5 bases). The CDR3 consists of 14 residues. With 2 bases removed from V and 6 bases from J, the gap between germline ends came to 15 bases. Germline loops: CDR1 SGDLS, CDR2 YYNGEE. CDR3 loop: CASSVETGFGEQYF. CDR3 DNA sequence: TGTGCCAGCAGCGTTGAGACGGGGTTTGGCGAGCAGTACTTC. Filled out from reference TRBV9 and TRBJ2-7, the complete variable domain reads DSGVTQTPKHLITATGQRVTLRCSPRSGDLSVYWYQQSLDQGLQFLIQYYNGEERAKGNILERFSAQQFPDLHSELNLSSLELGDSALYFCASSVETGFGEQYFGPGTRLTVT.

The rearrangement joins TRBV5-1 to TRBJ1-1; D call uncertain. The germline V gene encodes CDR1 SGHRS and CDR2 YFSETQ. The CDR3 covers 14 residues. Trimming took 0 bases from V and 0 from J, leaving 6 bases between them. This chain's CDR3 is CASSLGEMNTEAFF. The CDR3 DNA reads as TGCGCCAGCAGCTTGGGGGAGATGAACACTGAAGCTTTCTTT.

In this sample, this clonotype turned up a few times. The chain couples TRBV15 to TRBJ2-6, with unresolved D. The CDR3 consists of 18 residues. The V and J ends lost 0 bases and 1 base respectively, with 13 bases between them. Germline-derived CDR1 and CDR2 are LNHNV and YYDKDF (reference sequence). The CDR3 DNA reads as TGTGCCACCAGCAGAGATAGATTAGGGATGTCTGGGGCCAACGTCCTGACTTTC. Translated, it gives CATSRDRLGMSGANVLTF.

The sample holds a few counts of this clonotype. This chain links TRBV7-9 with TRBJ2-2; D remains unclear. This CDR3 comprises 15 residues. Trimming took 5 bases from V and 3 from J, leaving 13 bases between them. Germline loops: CDR1 SEHNR, CDR2 FQNEAQ (reference sequence). Here the CDR3 reads CASSPSGWHTGELFF. CDR3 DNA sequence: TGTGCCAGCAGCCCCTCAGGCTGGCACACCGGGGAGCTGTTTTTT.

The rearrangement uses TRBV20-1 and TRBJ2-5; possibly TRBD1 for D (6 bases). Trimming pared 0 bases from V and 1 base from J, leaving 12 bases between. Looked up from germline, CDR1 is DFQATT and CDR2 is SNEGSKA (reference sequence). The CDR3 spans 15 residues. CDR3 in amino acids: CSARDPTGIQETQYF. In nucleotides, the CDR3 is TGCAGTGCTAGAGATCCCACAGGGATCCAAGAGACCCAGTACTTC.

This clonotype was seen only a few times. The chain recombines TRBV12-5 with TRBJ1-4; D gene ambiguous. This CDR3 region has 13 residues. Germline V gene sequence: CDR1 LGHNT, CDR2 FRNRAP. V lost 5 bases to trimming and J lost 10 bases, with 14 bases between them. CDR3 sequence reads: CASGLGAQGKLFF. DNA of the CDR3: TGTGCTAGTGGTCTCGGTGCGCAAGGAAAACTGTTTTTT.